This passage covers 24 T cell receptor beta chains from one sample sequenced in a study of STAT5B mutations in CD4+ large granular lymphocyte leukemia. The method was immunoSEQ multiplex PCR; TCRdb's version includes in-frame clones alone and lacks a portion of them. Among fewer than 30,000 clones, 60% to 85% were seen once, and the ten largest hold around 0.98%. Sequenced sample: CD4+ T cells from blood buffy coats. The receptors stem from a human donor in good health.

This chain uses TRBV28 with TRBJ2-7; 7 bases fit TRBD1. Germline V CDR1 and CDR2: MDHEN, SYDVKM. There are 15 residues in the CDR3. With V trimmed by 3 bases and J by 0 bases, 5 bases remained unmatched. The CDR3, as DNA: TGTGCCAGCAGTTTCTCCCGGACAGGCTCCTACGAGCAGTACTTC. Its translation is CASSFSRTGSYEQYF.

The chain has TRBV28 and TRBJ2-5; 7 bases line up with TRBD1. The J call is doubtful: the DNA matches TRBJ2-7 better. The CDR3 contains 14 residues. Germline CDR1 and CDR2: MDHEN and SYDVKM. CDR3 DNA sequence: TGTGCCAGCAGTTTACCCGGGACAGCCTACGAGCAGTACTTC. As protein: CASSLPGTAYEQYF.

CDR3 coding DNA: TGTGCCTGGAGTGTAGGTAGCGGGCTCTACAATGAGCAGTTCTTC. Translating it yields CAWSVGSGLYNEQFF. The chain is built from TRBV30 and TRBJ2-1; 7 nucleotides match TRBD2. The V and J ends lost 0 bases and 3 bases, in that order; junction bases with no gene match: 5. Germline V CDR1 and CDR2: GTSNPN, SVGIG (reference sequence). The CDR3 consists of 15 residues.

The chain employs TRBV4-1 and TRBJ2-1; D is possibly TRBD1 (6 bases). Germline CDR1 is MGHRA and CDR2 is YSYEKL. The CDR3 is made up of 19 amino acids. V shed 0 bases and J shed 0 bases, with 18 bases lying between them. The CDR3 DNA reads TGCGCCAGCAGCCAAGAGGGGGCCGGCCGTCCCTCCTCCTACAATGAGCAGTTCTTC. Protein: CASSQEGAGRPSSYNEQFF.

The chain recombines TRBV6-1 with TRBJ1-5; D unresolved. Germline lookup yields CDR1 MNHNS and CDR2 SASEGT. The V end lost 8 bases, the J end lost 2 bases, and 13 bases lay between the germline ends. This CDR3 is built from 14 residues. CDR3 residues: CASRASDGNQPQHF. CDR3 nucleotide sequence: TGTGCCAGCCGAGCGTCGGACGGCAATCAGCCCCAGCATTTT.

This clone has a handful of counts. The rearrangement uses TRBV27 and TRBJ1-5; possible D gene TRBD1, 5 bases. V gave up 9 bases and J gave up 2 bases, with 14 bases separating them. This CDR3 has 14 residues. The V gene's germline CDR1 is MNHEY and CDR2 SMNVEV (reference sequence). The CDR3 reads CASSGGTGNQPQHF. The CDR3 coding sequence is TGTGCCAGTTCCGGGGGAACCGGCAATCAGCCCCAGCATTTT.

The chain carries TRBV5-4 and TRBJ2-3; weak D call: TRBD2 (6 bases). Germline V CDR1 and CDR2: SGHNT, YYREEE (reference sequence). V was clipped by 3 bases and J by 0 bases, with 11 bases between them. CDR3 size: 15 residues. Here the CDR3 reads CASSSSGTSTDTQYF. CDR3 bases: TGTGCCAGCAGCTCATCCGGGACTAGCACAGATACGCAGTATTTT.

This chain uses TRBV7-2 with TRBJ1-1; D is possibly TRBD1 (6 bases). The CDR3 contains 16 residues. Germline CDR1 and CDR2: SGHTA and FQGNSA. V was trimmed by 5 bases and J by 0 bases, leaving 16 bases between them. The DNA for the CDR3 is TGTGCCAGCAGCATTCCGGGACATAGCATGAACACTGAAGCTTTCTTT. This gives the protein CASSIPGHSMNTEAFF. The whole variable domain, filled in from reference TRBV7-2 and TRBJ1-1, reads GAGVSQSPSNKVTEKGKDVELRCDPISGHTALYWYRQSLGQGLEFLIYFQGNSAPDKSGLPSDRFSAERTGGSVSTLTIQRTQQEDSAVYLCASSIPGHSMNTEAFFGQGTRLTVV.

The chain couples TRBV11-2 to TRBJ2-5; D not resolved. Germline loops: CDR1 SGHAT, CDR2 FQNNGV. Trimming removed 5 bases from V and 3 bases from J, with 16 bases in between. The CDR3 runs to 15 residues. The CDR3 DNA reads TGTGCCAGCAGCATTAATGGGCTGCTCGAAGAGACCCAGTACTTC. Amino acids: CASSINGLLEETQYF.

This chain joins TRBV19 and TRBJ1-2; D is perhaps TRBD1 (6 bases). The CDR3 totals 15 residues. In germline, CDR1 is LNHDA, CDR2 SQIVND (reference sequence). Trimming pared 9 bases from V and 4 bases from J, leaving 21 bases between. CDR3 sequence reads: CASREATGTGYGYTF. CDR3 bases: TGTGCCAGCCGTGAGGCGACAGGAACCGGCTATGGCTACACCTTC.

V and J are TRBV9 and TRBJ2-5; 7 bases are shared with TRBD2. J gave up 0 bases and V 3 bases, and 5 bases lay outside the gene matches. The CDR3 sequence is 15 residues long. Germline V gene data show CDR1 as SGDLS and CDR2 as YYNGEE. CDR3 sequence (DNA): TGTGCCAGCAGCGCTCTCGGGGGGTACCAAGAGACCCAGTACTTC. As protein: CASSALGGYQETQYF.

V is TRBV18 and J is TRBJ1-2, with a weak D call TRBD1 (6 bases). CDR3 length equals 17 residues. Trimming took 3 bases from V and 2 from J, leaving 19 bases between them. Germline V gene sequence: CDR1 KGHSH, CDR2 LQKENI. CDR3 nucleotides: TGTGCCAGCTCACCTTCTCTCGGGGGCTCAGCGAACTATGGCTACACCTTC. It translates to CASSPSLGGSANYGYTF. Supplemented by reference TRBV18 and TRBJ1-2, the full variable domain reads NAGVMQNPRHLVRRRGQEARLRCSPMKGHSHVYWYRQLPEEGLKFMVYLQKENIIDESGMPKERFSAEFPKEGPSILRIQQVVRGDSAAYFCASSPSLGGSANYGYTFGSGTRLTVV.

This clone has only one observation. The chain employs TRBV11-2 and TRBJ1-2, with D possibly matching TRBD1 (5 bases). The CDR3 totals 18 residues. The V and J ends lost 7 bases and 0 bases respectively, with 24 bases between them. Looked up from germline, CDR1 is SGHAT and CDR2 is FQNNGV. Written as DNA, the CDR3 is TGTGCCAGCACCGGGTACACGACGACGGGGGATACTAACTATGGCTACACCTTC. It is translated as CASTGYTTTGDTNYGYTF.

This clone was seen just once. The gene calls are TRBV4-1 and TRBJ2-7; TRBD1 is a possible D gene (7 bases). Per germline, CDR1 MGHRA and CDR2 YSYEKL. V shed 4 bases and J shed 2 bases, with 9 bases lying between them. The CDR3 extends over 13 amino acids. CDR3 bases: TGCGCCAGCAGCCGCGGGACAGCCTACGAGCAGTACTTC. It is translated as CASSRGTAYEQYF.

The chain couples TRBV14 to TRBJ2-2, with 10 bases fitting TRBD1. The CDR3 runs to 17 residues. The junction had 7 bases not matched to a gene; V was cut back by 1 base and J by 5 bases. Germline-derived CDR1 and CDR2 are SGHDN and FVKESK. DNA of the CDR3: TGTGCCAGCAGCCAAGGTTGGGACAGGGGAGTAACCGGGGAGCTGTTTTTT. Encoded protein: CASSQGWDRGVTGELFF.

The chain employs TRBV2 and TRBJ2-7; 10 positions match TRBD1. J lost 3 bases, V lost 7 bases, and 6 bases had no gene match. The CDR3 consists of 14 residues. Germline CDR1 reads SNHLY; CDR2 reads FYNNEI. Here the CDR3 DNA reads TGTGCCAGCAACCGGGACAGGGGCGACTACGAGCAGTACTTC. It yields the protein CASNRDRGDYEQYF.

J is TRBJ1-4 and V is TRBV5-1, with 12 bases that match TRBD1. The V gene end was trimmed by 0 bases and the J gene end by 4 bases; junction bases not matched to a gene: 10. Per the germline V gene, CDR1 is SGHRS and CDR2 is YFSETQ. This CDR3 contains 19 residues. The CDR3 DNA reads as TGCGCCAGCAGCTTGGGTTTGGGACAGGGGGCCTCTCGTAATGAAAAACTGTTTTTT. It encodes CASSLGLGQGASRNEKLFF.

The genes are TRBV28 and TRBJ1-2; D remains ambiguous. The CDR3 runs to 12 residues. Germline-derived CDR1 and CDR2 are MDHEN and SYDVKM. Trimming removed 5 bases at V and 3 bases at J, with 7 bases between. In nucleotides, the CDR3 is TGTGCCAGCAGTAACGGCTACTATGGCTACACCTTC. As protein: CASSNGYYGYTF.

The chain has TRBV11-3 and TRBJ2-2; 9 bases line up with TRBD1. Germline assignment: CDR1 SGHNT and CDR2 YENEEA. CDR3 length: 16 residues. The junction had 6 bases not matched to a gene; V was cut back by 2 bases and J by 5 bases. As DNA, the CDR3 is TGTGCCAGCAGCTTAAGGCTGGGGACAGGGACCGGGGAGCTGTTTTTT. Translated: CASSLRLGTGTGELFF.

This clone was seen once. The chain employs TRBV7-2 and TRBJ1-3; D is undetermined. The CDR3 runs to 16 residues. Germline CDR1 reads SGHTA; CDR2 reads FQGNSA. V was pared by 2 bases and J by 0 bases, with 11 bases between. The CDR3, as DNA: TGTGCCAGCAGCTTAAGTGGGGTGAGCTCTGGAAACACCATATATTTT. Translating gives CASSLSGVSSGNTIYF. The variable domain in full, completed from reference TRBV7-2 and TRBJ1-3, reads GAGVSQSPSNKVTEKGKDVELRCDPISGHTALYWYRQSLGQGLEFLIYFQGNSAPDKSGLPSDRFSAERTGGSVSTLTIQRTQQEDSAVYLCASSLSGVSSGNTIYFGEGSWLTVV.

V usage is TRBV2 and J usage is TRBJ1-4, with D perhaps TRBD1 (6 bases). Germline V gene data show CDR1 as SNHLY and CDR2 as FYNNEI. V was shortened by 2 bases and J by 9 bases, with 13 bases between the two germline ends. The CDR3 is 14 amino acids. As DNA, the CDR3 is TGTGCCAGCAGTGAATTAGGACAGCCGAAAAAACTGTTTTTT. Its protein is CASSELGQPKKLFF. The full variable domain, rest sourced from reference TRBV2 and TRBJ1-4, is EPEVTQTPSHQVTQMGQEVILRCVPISNHLYFYWYRQILGQKVEFLVSFYNNEISEKSEIFDDQFSVERPDGSNFTLKIRSTKLEDSAMYFCASSELGQPKKLFFGSGTQLSVL.

This clone turned up a few times. CDR3 DNA sequence: TGTGCCAGCAAAGGGGGGGCCTCTGGAAACACCATATATTTT. Protein product: CASKGGASGNTIYF. The chain has TRBV2 and TRBJ1-3, with D possibly being TRBD1 (6 bases). The CDR3 is 14 residues long. V was shortened by 7 bases and J by 0 bases, with 10 bases between the two germline ends. Germline-derived CDR1 and CDR2 are SNHLY and FYNNEI.

The rearrangement links TRBV7-9 to TRBJ2-5, with D possibly TRBD2 on 6 matching bases. Germline V lookup: CDR1 SEHNR, CDR2 FQNEAQ (reference sequence). V was trimmed by 5 bases and J by 3 bases, leaving 13 bases between them. CDR3 size: 14 residues. The DNA of the CDR3 is TGTGCCAGCAGCGGGGGGACTGCCAAAGAGACCCAGTACTTC. It encodes CASSGGTAKETQYF.

J is TRBJ2-2 and V is TRBV13; a possible D gene is TRBD2 (5 bases). Trimming stripped 0 bases from V and 5 bases from J, with 7 bases between. The CDR3 covers 14 residues. Germline V CDR1 and CDR2: PRHDT, FYEKMQ (reference sequence). The CDR3 region has the DNA TGTGCCAGCAGCTTAGGGGGAGCAACCGGGGAGCTGTTTTTT. Protein product: CASSLGGATGELFF.